The clone carrying this TCR beta chain was detected once. The sample comes from a study of control samples from healthy donors and cancer patients. Germline CDR1 reads KGHSH; CDR2 reads LQKENI. The CDR3 has 15 amino acids. The V end was cut by 2 bases, the J end by 4 bases, with 12 bases between. TCRdb keeps only in-frame clones here, not all; method: immunoSEQ multiplex PCR. The profile covers more than 75,000 clones, with less than 85% appearing a single time and approximately 38% taken by the ten largest. This sequence joins TRBV18 and TRBJ1-3; possibly TRBD1 for D (5 bases). What was sequenced was PBMCs. The sequence derives from a man between 65 and 85 years old with lung cancer. In DNA form, the CDR3 reads TGTGCCAGCTCACCAGGCTCGGGGCAGGGAAACACCATATATTTT. Translating it yields CASSPGSGQGNTIYF.